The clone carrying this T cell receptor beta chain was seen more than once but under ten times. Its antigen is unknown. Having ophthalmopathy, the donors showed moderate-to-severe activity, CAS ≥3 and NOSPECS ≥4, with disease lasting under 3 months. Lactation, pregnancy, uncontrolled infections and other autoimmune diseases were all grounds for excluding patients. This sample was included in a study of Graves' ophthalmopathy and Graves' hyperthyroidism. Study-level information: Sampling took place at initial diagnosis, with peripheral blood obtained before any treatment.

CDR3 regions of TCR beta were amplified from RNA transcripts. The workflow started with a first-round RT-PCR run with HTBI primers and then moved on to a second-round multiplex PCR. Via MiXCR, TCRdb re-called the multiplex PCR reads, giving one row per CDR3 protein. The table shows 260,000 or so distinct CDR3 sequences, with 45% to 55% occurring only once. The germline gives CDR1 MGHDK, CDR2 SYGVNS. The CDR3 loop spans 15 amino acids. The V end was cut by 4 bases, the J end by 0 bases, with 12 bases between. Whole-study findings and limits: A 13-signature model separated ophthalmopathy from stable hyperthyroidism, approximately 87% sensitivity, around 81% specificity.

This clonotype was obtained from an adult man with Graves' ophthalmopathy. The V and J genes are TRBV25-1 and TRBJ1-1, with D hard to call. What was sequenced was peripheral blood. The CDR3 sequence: CASSGHTTMNTEAFF. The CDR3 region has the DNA TGTGCCAGCAGTGGGCACACCACTATGAACACTGAAGCTTTCTTT.